Sequencing of this T cell receptor (beta chain) was carried out in a study of shared clonotypes between healthy human individuals. Study-level background: CD4 naive and memory got three plates each, CD8 naive two, CD8 memory one. Overall study results and limits: The low donor count limited represented genetic and exposure-history diversity.

CDR3 length: 14 residues. V lost 3 bases and J 4 bases, leaving 13 bases between the germline ends. Germline values: CDR1 SGHTA, CDR2 FQGNSA. A note on this clone: What it recognizes is unknown.

Method: immunoSEQ multiplex PCR; TCRdb's copy keeps in-frame clones and lacks some. The table has over a million clones, 75% to 80% seen once; the top ten hold under 0.6%. This chain joins TRBV7-2 and TRBJ2-7; D might be TRBD2 (5 bases). This clonotype originated in a man between 18 and 29 years old in good health. Some clones in this sample may be carry-over from other donors' samples. Sequenced sample: memory CD4+ T cells from PBMCs. Documented subset: CD45RA-negative fraction. CDR3 in amino acids: CASSFQLESYEQYF. The CDR3 DNA follows: TGTGCCAGCAGCTTCCAACTAGAGTCTTACGAGCAGTACTTC.